These 25 T cell receptor beta chains were all obtained from the same sample, sequenced in a study of blood T cell repertoires in COVID-19. Repertoires were generated with immunoSEQ multiplex PCR, while TCRdb's copy carries only in-frame clones and drops some. The profile shows 250,000 or so clones, nearly 90% of them singletons. Specimen: peripheral blood. The receptors come from a woman aged 55-69 years with COVID-19, enrolled during active disease.

This chain links TRBV6-5 with TRBJ1-1; D possibly corresponds to TRBD1 (5 bases). The CDR3 spans 14 residues. Germline CDR1 reads MNHEY; CDR2 reads SVGAGI. Trimming pared 6 bases from V and 3 bases from J, leaving 14 bases between. The CDR3 protein is CASRGGERDTEAFF. As DNA, the CDR3 is TGTGCCAGCAGGGGGGGGGAAAGGGACACTGAAGCTTTCTTT.

This clone has only a few counts. The chain couples TRBV7-3 to TRBJ1-3; 9 nucleotides agree with TRBD1. Looked up from germline, CDR1 is SGHTA and CDR2 is FQGTGA. The CDR3 extends over 14 amino acids. V lost 5 bases and J lost 4; bases outside the gene matches: 3. This CDR3 reads CASSPGTGGNTIYF. CDR3 bases: TGTGCCAGCAGCCCCGGGACAGGGGGAAACACCATATATTTT.

The chain recombines TRBV6-1 with TRBJ2-5; 7 bases are shared with TRBD2. The CDR3 loop spans 16 amino acids. CDR1 and CDR2 from the germline V gene are MNHNS and SASEGT. J lost 1 base, V lost 2 bases, and 7 bases had no gene match. This CDR3 is CASSERASGLQETQYF. CDR3 coding DNA: TGTGCCAGCAGTGAAAGGGCTAGCGGCCTCCAAGAGACCCAGTACTTC.

This rearrangement joins TRBV6-5 to TRBJ2-7; TRBD1 agrees at 7 bases. The CDR3 contains 14 residues. Germline V gene sequence: CDR1 MNHEY, CDR2 SVGAGI. V lost 7 bases to trimming and J lost 2 bases; unmatched junction nucleotides: 8. CDR3: CASTPDRVPYEQYF. The CDR3 nucleotides read TGTGCCAGCACCCCAGACAGGGTACCCTACGAGCAGTACTTC.

This chain joins TRBV7-2 and TRBJ1-2; no firm D call. Trimming shortened V by 3 bases and J by 2 bases, and 10 bases separated the two germline ends. Germline lookup yields CDR1 SGHTA and CDR2 FQGNSA. This CDR3 region has 14 residues. The CDR3 DNA reads as TGTGCCAGCAGCTTTCGTGTCAGAAACTATGGCTACACCTTC. Its translation: CASSFRVRNYGYTF.

This chain connects TRBV6-2 or TRBV6-3 to TRBJ2-2; D is perhaps TRBD2 (5 bases). V gave up 6 bases and J gave up 3 bases, with 14 bases separating them. Per germline, CDR1 MNHEY and CDR2 SVGEGT. The CDR3 is made up of 15 amino acids. The CDR3 DNA reads as TGTGCCAGCAGCCCCGGACTTCCCGACACCGGGGAGCTGTTTTTT. Its protein is CASSPGLPDTGELFF.

CDR3 DNA sequence: TGTGCCAGCAGCTCAGGACAGGGGTCAACTGGAAACACCATATATTTT. Translated, it gives CASSSGQGSTGNTIYF. The chain couples TRBV7-6 to TRBJ1-3; TRBD1 matches at 9 bases. J lost 2 bases, V lost 4 bases, and 6 bases had no gene match. Germline V gene sequence: CDR1 SGHVS, CDR2 FNYEAQ. The CDR3 is made up of 16 amino acids. The whole variable domain, filled in from reference TRBV7-6 and TRBJ1-3, reads GAGVSQSPRYKVTKRGQDVALRCDPISGHVSLYWYRQALGQGPEFLTYFNYEAQQDKSGLPNDRFSAERPEGSISTLTIQRTEQRDSAMYRCASSSGQGSTGNTIYFGEGSWLTVV.

The CDR3 region is CASSEMTEPVGNIQYF. CDR3 sequence (DNA): TGTGCCAGCAGCGAGATGACGGAACCAGTCGGGAACATTCAGTACTTC. The chain has TRBV7-6 and TRBJ2-4; D not certain. The CDR3 runs 16 residues. V lost 5 bases and J lost 7, with 21 bases in between. Germline CDR1 is SGHVS and CDR2 is FNYEAQ.

V usage is TRBV18 and J usage is TRBJ2-2; TRBD1 agrees at 8 bases. The germline V gene has CDR1 KGHSH and CDR2 LQKENI. The CDR3 consists of 15 residues. J gave up 3 bases and V 3 bases, and 3 bases lay outside the gene matches. The CDR3 sequence: CASSPLGQDTGELFF. As DNA, the CDR3 is TGTGCCAGCTCACCCCTGGGACAGGACACCGGGGAGCTGTTTTTT.

The genes are TRBV6-5 and TRBJ2-5; TRBD2 matches at 9 bases. The CDR3 loop spans 16 amino acids. With V trimmed by 2 bases and J by 2 bases, 6 bases remained unmatched. CDR1 MNHEY and CDR2 SVGAGI come from the germline V gene. The chain's CDR3 is CASSYGAAGGQETQYF. DNA of the CDR3: TGTGCCAGCAGTTACGGGGCAGCGGGGGGACAAGAGACCCAGTACTTC.

The chain employs TRBV19 and TRBJ1-4, with a possible D match to TRBD1 (5 bases). The CDR3 loop spans 14 amino acids. The germline V and J ends were trimmed by 8 bases and 4 bases, with 14 bases remaining between them. Germline V gene sequence: CDR1 LNHDA, CDR2 SQIVND (reference sequence). CDR3: CASHLRGVNEKLFF. The CDR3 bases are TGTGCCAGTCACCTTCGGGGGGTTAATGAAAAACTGTTTTTT.

This rearrangement joins TRBV15 to TRBJ1-2; a possible D gene is TRBD1 (6 bases). The CDR3 consists of 14 residues. The V and J ends lost 1 base and 4 bases respectively, with 10 bases between them. Germline assignment: CDR1 LNHNV and CDR2 YYDKDF (reference sequence). CDR3 amino acids: CATSRAGQGYGYTF. In DNA form, the CDR3 reads TGTGCCACCAGCAGAGCGGGACAAGGCTATGGCTACACCTTC.

This clone was found once. The chain has TRBV6-2 or TRBV6-3 and TRBJ2-7, with 8 nucleotides matching TRBD1. Germline CDR1 reads MNHEY; CDR2 reads SVGEGT. This CDR3 is built from 14 residues. With 3 bases clipped from V and 5 bases from J, the junction kept 6 bases outside the gene matches. CDR3 nucleotides: TGTGCCAGCAGTTATCAGGACAGGGTCCACGAGCAGTACTTC. Translating it yields CASSYQDRVHEQYF.

The V gene is TRBV2, the J gene TRBJ2-1; 7 nucleotides match TRBD2. Trimming took 5 bases from V and 5 from J; bases not matched to a gene: 9. This CDR3 has 15 residues. From germline, CDR1 is SNHLY and CDR2 FYNNEI. Here the CDR3 DNA reads TGTGCCAGCAGTAACGGGGGACTATCGAACAATGAGCAGTTCTTC. Translation gives CASSNGGLSNNEQFF.

The chain has TRBV6-2 or TRBV6-3 and TRBJ1-6; TRBD1 matches at 11 bases. The CDR3 extends over 16 amino acids. The V gene end was trimmed by 2 bases and the J gene end by 6 bases; junction bases not matched to a gene: 3. Germline V gene lookup returns CDR1 MNHEY and CDR2 SVGEGT. The chain's CDR3 is CASSYPDRGPNSPLHF. In DNA, the CDR3 is TGTGCCAGCAGTTACCCGGACAGGGGGCCTAATTCACCCCTCCACTTT.

The chain employs TRBV2 and TRBJ2-3; D possibly corresponds to TRBD2 (5 bases). Trimming took 4 bases from V and 4 from J, leaving 12 bases between them. In germline, CDR1 is SNHLY, CDR2 FYNNEI. The length of the CDR3 is 14 residues. In DNA, the CDR3 is TGTGCCAGCAGTGTTCGAGGGCGCTCAGATACGCAGTATTTT. It is translated as CASSVRGRSDTQYF.

The chain employs TRBV28 and TRBJ2-2; tentative D call: TRBD2 (7 bases). Germline V lookup: CDR1 MDHEN, CDR2 SYDVKM. This CDR3 region has 14 residues. Deletions cut 6 bases from V and 5 bases from J, with 13 bases between. This chain's CDR3 is CASSKGGWTGELFF. CDR3 DNA sequence: TGTGCCAGCAGCAAGGGGGGGTGGACCGGGGAGCTGTTTTTT.

V usage is TRBV7-9 and J usage is TRBJ1-4, with D unresolved. The CDR3 runs 13 residues. Germline CDR1 is SEHNR and CDR2 is FQNEAQ (reference sequence). The V end was cut by 5 bases, the J end by 7 bases, with 11 bases between. The CDR3 DNA reads as TGTGCCAGCAGCCAGGTGGGGAGTGAAAAACTGTTTTTT. It specifies CASSQVGSEKLFF.

CDR3 amino acids: CASSLMSTAYGYTF. In DNA, the CDR3 is TGTGCCAGCAGCTTAATGAGTACAGCCTATGGCTACACCTTC. The rearrangement joins TRBV7-2 to TRBJ1-2; D gene ambiguous. CDR3 size: 14 residues. The V and J ends lost 2 bases and 4 bases respectively, with 11 bases between them. Germline CDR1 is SGHTA and CDR2 is FQGNSA.

The chain uses TRBV19 and TRBJ1-1; the D gene is possibly TRBD1 (6 bases). Trimming shortened V by 6 bases and J by 4 bases, and 18 bases separated the two germline ends. Germline V gene data show CDR1 as LNHDA and CDR2 as SQIVND (reference sequence). CDR3 size: 15 residues. The CDR3 is CASSPNTGLGTEAFF. DNA for the CDR3: TGTGCCAGTAGCCCTAATACAGGGCTGGGCACTGAAGCTTTCTTT.

V and J are TRBV18 and TRBJ1-5; D uncertain. Germline values: CDR1 KGHSH, CDR2 LQKENI. CDR3 size: 14 residues. The germline V and J ends were trimmed by 3 bases and 2 bases, with 8 bases remaining between them. The CDR3 spells CASSPATRNQPQHF. CDR3 bases: TGTGCCAGCTCACCGGCCACACGCAATCAGCCCCAGCATTTT. The whole variable domain, remainder taken from reference TRBV18 and TRBJ1-5, is NAGVMQNPRHLVRRRGQEARLRCSPMKGHSHVYWYRQLPEEGLKFMVYLQKENIIDESGMPKERFSAEFPKEGPSILRIQQVVRGDSAAYFCASSPATRNQPQHFGDGTRLSIL.

The rearrangement joins TRBV4-2 to TRBJ1-2; D possibly corresponds to TRBD1 (6 bases). The germline gives CDR1 LGHNA, CDR2 YNFKEQ. This CDR3 is built from 14 residues. Between the trimmed V and J ends, which lost 1 base and 4 bases, there was a span of 10 bases. The CDR3 nucleotides are TGTGCCAGCAGCCAAGGATTGGACAGCTATGGCTACACCTTC. It encodes CASSQGLDSYGYTF.

The chain is built from TRBV14 and TRBJ2-2; 8 bases are a match to TRBD1. CDR1 SGHDN and CDR2 FVKESK come from the germline V gene. The CDR3 is made up of 15 amino acids. Trimming at V came to 3 bases and at J to 3 bases, leaving 3 bases not matched to a gene. In nucleotides, the CDR3 is TGTGCCAGCAGCCAGACAGGGGCGGACACCGGGGAGCTGTTTTTT. As protein: CASSQTGADTGELFF.

V is TRBV9 and J is TRBJ1-2, with a possible D match to TRBD1 (5 bases). The germline V gene has CDR1 SGDLS and CDR2 YYNGEE. V was cut by 2 bases and J by 6 bases, with 29 bases left in between. This CDR3 is 19 amino acids long. Here the CDR3 DNA reads TGTGCCAGCAGCGTTAGTTTATTAAGGGTTGGGGACGGGGAGGATGGCTACACCTTC. This encodes CASSVSLLRVGDGEDGYTF.

This sequence joins TRBV7-2 and TRBJ1-2; no reliable D call. The CDR3 covers 14 residues. V was trimmed by 5 bases and J by 3 bases, leaving 13 bases between them. Germline CDR1 is SGHTA and CDR2 is FQGNSA. CDR3 residues: CASSPRAGDYGYTF. The CDR3 bases are TGTGCCAGCAGCCCAAGGGCCGGGGACTATGGCTACACCTTC.